This record looks at one T cell receptor beta chain sequence and its context. Antigen specificity is unknown. Using immunoSEQ multiplex PCR, the repertoire was profiled, and TCRdb retains in-frame clones only, with some absent. Counted here are 43,000 or so clones, 70% to 90% occurring once; the ten biggest clones make up around 15%. J lost 3 bases, V lost 4 bases, and 9 bases had no gene match. The CDR3 length is 15 residues. Germline V gene lookup returns CDR1 MGHRA and CDR2 YSYEKL. The sample originates from a study of OX40 agonist ivuxolimab in advanced cancers. Broader study findings: CD4+ T cells averaged fewer expanded clones than CD8+ T cells. The authors did not determine the antigen specificity of the expanded peripheral T cells.

This TCR was recovered from an adult with an advanced solid tumor such as melanoma, head and neck, liver or kidney cancer. The chain is built from TRBV4-1 and TRBJ2-7, with TRBD1 matching 7 bases. The sample in question was CD4+ or CD8+ T cells sorted from blood, obtained in a trial of the OX40 agonist ivuxolimab. The CDR3 protein is CASSLSLTGNYEQYF. In DNA, the CDR3 is TGCGCCAGCAGCCTGTCTTTGACAGGGAACTACGAGCAGTACTTC.